This note documents a single TCR beta chain sequence. In germline, CDR1 is KGHSH, CDR2 LQKENI. The CDR3 spans 14 residues. V dropped 6 bases and J dropped 6 bases, with 15 bases sitting between them. Repertoires were generated with immunoSEQ multiplex PCR, while TCRdb's copy carries only in-frame clones and drops some. Here the sample spans about 23,000 clones, 80% to 95% being singletons. This entry belongs to a study of blood T cell repertoires in COVID-19. The origin of this receptor is a human donor in a cohort sampled during active COVID-19. Sequencing used peripheral blood. The rearrangement links TRBV18 to TRBJ1-5; D is uncertain. The CDR3 is CASSPEYVFQPQHF. CDR3 nucleotides: TGTGCCAGCTCCCCTGAGTATGTTTTTCAGCCCCAGCATTTT.